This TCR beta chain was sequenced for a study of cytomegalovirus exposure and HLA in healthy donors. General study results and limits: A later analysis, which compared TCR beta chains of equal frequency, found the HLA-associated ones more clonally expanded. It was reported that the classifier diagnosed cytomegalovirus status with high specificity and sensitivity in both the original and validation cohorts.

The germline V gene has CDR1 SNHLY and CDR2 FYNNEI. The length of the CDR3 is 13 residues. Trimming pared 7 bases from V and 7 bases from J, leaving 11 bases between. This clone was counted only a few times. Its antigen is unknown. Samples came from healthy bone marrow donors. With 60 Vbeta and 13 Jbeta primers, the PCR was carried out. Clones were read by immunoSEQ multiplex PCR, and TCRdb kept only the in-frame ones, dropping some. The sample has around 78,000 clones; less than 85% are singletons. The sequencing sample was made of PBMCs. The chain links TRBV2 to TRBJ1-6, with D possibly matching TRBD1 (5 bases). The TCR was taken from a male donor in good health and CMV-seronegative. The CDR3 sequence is CASMGEGNSPLHF. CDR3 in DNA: TGTGCCAGCATGGGGGAGGGAAATTCACCCCTCCACTTT.